This TCR beta chain was sequenced during a study of response to subunit inactivated influenza vaccine. Points from the study as a whole: It was the authors' suggestion that each seasonal influenza vaccination recruits few new T cells.

A single record per CDR3 protein comes from TCRdb applying MiXCR to the RT-PCR reads. The repertoire has over 300,000 distinct CDR3 sequences, 21% of them found once; the top ten carry roughly a tenth. This clonotype was picked up a small number of times. Antigen: not known. CDR1 and CDR2 from the germline V gene are LNHDA and SQIVND (reference sequence). This CDR3 is 16 amino acids long. J gave up 0 bases and V 5 bases, and 8 bases lay outside the gene matches. The sequence was collected from a man aged 50 to 75 who received an inactivated influenza vaccine. The gene calls are TRBV19 and TRBJ2-3; 7 positions match TRBD2. Source: PBMCs from blood, taken less than 22 months after vaccination. This CDR3 reads CASSHSAGVSTDTQYF. In nucleotides, the CDR3 is TGTGCCAGTAGTCACAGCGCGGGGGTGAGCACAGATACGCAGTATTTT.